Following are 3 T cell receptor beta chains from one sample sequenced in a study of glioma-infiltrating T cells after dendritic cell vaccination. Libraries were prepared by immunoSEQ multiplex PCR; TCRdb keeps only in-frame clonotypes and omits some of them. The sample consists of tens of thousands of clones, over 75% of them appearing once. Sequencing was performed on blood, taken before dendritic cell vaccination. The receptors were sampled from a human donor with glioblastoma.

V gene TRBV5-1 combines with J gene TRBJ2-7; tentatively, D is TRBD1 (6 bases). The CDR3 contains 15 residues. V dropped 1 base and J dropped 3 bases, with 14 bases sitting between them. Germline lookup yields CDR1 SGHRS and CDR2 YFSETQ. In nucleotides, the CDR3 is TGCGCCAGCAGCTTGTCAGGGGACCCATTCTACGAGCAGTACGTC. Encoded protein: CASSLSGDPFYEQYV.

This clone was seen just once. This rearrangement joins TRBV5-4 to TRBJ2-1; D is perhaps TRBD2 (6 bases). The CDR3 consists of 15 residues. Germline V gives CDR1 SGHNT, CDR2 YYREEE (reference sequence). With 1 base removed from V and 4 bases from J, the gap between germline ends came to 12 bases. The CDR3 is CASSLPSASYNEQFF. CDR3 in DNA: TGTGCCAGCAGCTTGCCTAGCGCGTCATACAATGAGCAGTTCTTC.

CDR3 DNA sequence: TGTGCCAGCAGCTTATCAGAAAATCAGCCCCAGCATTTT. Protein product: CASSLSENQPQHF. This chain links TRBV11-2 with TRBJ1-5; unclear D gene. The CDR3 contains 13 residues. Trimming stripped 2 bases from V and 4 bases from J, with 6 bases between. Germline V gene sequence: CDR1 SGHAT, CDR2 FQNNGV.